This entry features one T cell receptor beta chain sequence. CDR3 length equals 18 residues. Losses at the gene ends were 0 bases for V and 1 base for J; bases not matched to a gene: 8. Germline V CDR1 and CDR2: DFQATT, SNEGSKA (reference sequence). This sample is drawn from a study of T cells after yellow fever vaccination. TCRdb passed the 5' RACE reads through MiXCR, listing each CDR3 protein once. Among some 500,000 distinct CDR3 sequences listed, roughly 12% were seen once. The J gene is TRBJ2-3, the V gene TRBV20-1; 12 nucleotides match TRBD2. The sample was PBMCs, taken on the day of the yellow fever booster vaccination. The clonotype comes from a young man who received the YFV17D yellow fever vaccine. CDR3 sequence: CSARERTSGKVGTDTQYF. CDR3 coding DNA: TGCAGTGCTAGAGAACGGACTAGCGGGAAAGTAGGCACAGATACGCAGTATTTT.